In its sample, the clone carrying this T cell receptor beta chain was seen a few times. The sample originates from a study of blood T cells in healthy people across ages. Through a sample-barcoded 5' primer and a J-beta primer mix, a second PCR was run for roughly 7 to 11 cycles. TCRdb analysed the 5' RACE reads with MiXCR anew, one entry per CDR3 protein. The table has 600,000 to 1,000,000 distinct CDR3 sequences, approximately 25% seen once. Germline CDR1 is MNHEY and CDR2 is SVGEGT. This CDR3 has 14 amino acids. V gave up 2 bases and J gave up 5 bases, with 9 bases separating them. These records were also assigned to another study, of T cells of mothers and their children.

The chain couples TRBV6-2 or TRBV6-3 to TRBJ1-4; D unclear. This sequence was found in a boy younger than 18 in good health. The sequenced material came from blood. CDR3 loop: CASSYVDRNEKLFF. CDR3 bases: TGTGCCAGCAGTTACGTGGACCGAAATGAAAAACTGTTTTTT.